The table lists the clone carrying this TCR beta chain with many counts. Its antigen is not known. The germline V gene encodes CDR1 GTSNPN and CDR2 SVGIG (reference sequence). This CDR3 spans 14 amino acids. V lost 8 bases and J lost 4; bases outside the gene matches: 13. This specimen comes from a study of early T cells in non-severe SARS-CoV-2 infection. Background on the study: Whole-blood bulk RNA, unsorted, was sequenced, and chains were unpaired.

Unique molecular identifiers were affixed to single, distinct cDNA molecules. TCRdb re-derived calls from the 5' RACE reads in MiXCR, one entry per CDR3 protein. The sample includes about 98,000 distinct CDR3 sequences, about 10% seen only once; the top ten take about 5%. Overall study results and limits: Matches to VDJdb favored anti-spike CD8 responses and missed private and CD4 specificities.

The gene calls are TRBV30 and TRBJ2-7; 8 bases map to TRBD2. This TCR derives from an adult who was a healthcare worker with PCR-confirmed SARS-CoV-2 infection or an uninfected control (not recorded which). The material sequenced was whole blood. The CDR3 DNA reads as TGTGCCGGTACCTGGAGCGGGGGCCTATACGAGCAGTACTTC. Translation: CAGTWSGGLYEQYF. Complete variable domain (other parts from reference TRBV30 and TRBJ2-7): SQTIHQWPATLVQPVGSPLSLECTVEGTSNPNLYWYRQAAGRGLQLLFYSVGIGQISSEVPQNLSASRPQDRQFILSSKKLLLSDSGFYLCAGTWSGGLYEQYFGPGTRLTVT.